This T cell receptor (beta chain) was captured by sequencing in a study of blood T cell repertoires in COVID-19. Profiling relied on immunoSEQ multiplex PCR, and the TCRdb table lists in-frame clones only, not all of them. The sample consists of about 140,000 clones, roughly 90% of them appearing once. Sequenced sample: peripheral blood. The clonotype was recovered from a man aged 50 to 59 with active or convalescent COVID-19.

As DNA, the CDR3 is TGTGCCAGCAGCCCTGGGACAGCTAACTATGGCTACACCTTC. This codes for CASSPGTANYGYTF. The J gene is TRBJ1-2, the V gene TRBV7-4, with 7 bases fitting TRBD1. The germline gives CDR1 SGHVT, CDR2 SQSDAQ. J gave up 0 bases and V 5 bases, and 3 bases lay outside the gene matches. The CDR3 is 14 amino acids.